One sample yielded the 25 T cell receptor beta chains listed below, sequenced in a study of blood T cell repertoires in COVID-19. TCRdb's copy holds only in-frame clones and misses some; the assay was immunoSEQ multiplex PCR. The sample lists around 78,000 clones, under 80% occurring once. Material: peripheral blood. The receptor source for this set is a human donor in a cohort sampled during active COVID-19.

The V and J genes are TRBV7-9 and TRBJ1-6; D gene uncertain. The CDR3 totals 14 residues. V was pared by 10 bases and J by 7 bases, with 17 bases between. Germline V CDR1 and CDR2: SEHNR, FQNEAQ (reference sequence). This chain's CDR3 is CAIHDRRPNSPLHF. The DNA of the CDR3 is TGTGCCATCCATGACCGGAGACCCAATTCACCCCTCCACTTT.

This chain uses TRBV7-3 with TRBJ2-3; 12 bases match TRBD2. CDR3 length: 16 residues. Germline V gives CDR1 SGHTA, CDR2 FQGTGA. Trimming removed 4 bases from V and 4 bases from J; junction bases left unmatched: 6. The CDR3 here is CASSSSGGARADTQYF. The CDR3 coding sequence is TGTGCCAGCAGCTCTAGCGGGGGGGCCAGGGCAGATACGCAGTATTTT.

CDR3 DNA sequence: TGTGCCCACTCGAGGGGGCAAAGTGAAAAACTGTTTTTT. It specifies CAHSRGQSEKLFF. V gene TRBV2 combines with J gene TRBJ1-4, with 7 bases fitting TRBD1. The CDR3 totals 13 residues. J gave up 7 bases and V 11 bases, and 10 bases lay outside the gene matches. Germline CDR1 and CDR2: SNHLY and FYNNEI.

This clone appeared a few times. The CDR3 DNA follows: TGTGCCAGCAGTTACTTCTTAGACGGGGGGGCCCACGAGCAGTACTTC. Amino acid sequence: CASSYFLDGGAHEQYF. The chain has TRBV6-2 or TRBV6-3 and TRBJ2-7; 8 bases agree with TRBD2. This CDR3 contains 16 residues. With 1 base clipped from V and 5 bases from J, the junction kept 10 bases outside the gene matches. Germline CDR1 and CDR2: MNHEY and SVGEGT.

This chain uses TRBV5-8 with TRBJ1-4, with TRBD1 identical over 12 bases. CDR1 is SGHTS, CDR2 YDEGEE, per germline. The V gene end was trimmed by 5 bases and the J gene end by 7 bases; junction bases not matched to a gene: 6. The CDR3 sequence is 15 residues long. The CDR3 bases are TGTGCCAGCAGAGAGGGACAGGGGGCTGGTGAAAAACTGTTTTTT. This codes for CASREGQGAGEKLFF.

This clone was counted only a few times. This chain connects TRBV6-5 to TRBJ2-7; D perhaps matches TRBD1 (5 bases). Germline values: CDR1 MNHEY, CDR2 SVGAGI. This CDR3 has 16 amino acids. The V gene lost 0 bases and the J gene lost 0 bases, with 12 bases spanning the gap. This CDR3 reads CASSYSSDSFSYEQYF. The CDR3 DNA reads TGTGCCAGCAGTTACTCGAGTGACAGCTTCTCCTACGAGCAGTACTTC.

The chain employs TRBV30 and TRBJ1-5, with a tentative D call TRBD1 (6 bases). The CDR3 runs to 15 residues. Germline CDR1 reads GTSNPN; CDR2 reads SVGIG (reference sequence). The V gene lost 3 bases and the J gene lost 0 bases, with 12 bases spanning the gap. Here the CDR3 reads CAWSGGTNSNQPQHF. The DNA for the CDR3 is TGTGCCTGGAGCGGGGGGACAAATAGCAATCAGCCCCAGCATTTT.

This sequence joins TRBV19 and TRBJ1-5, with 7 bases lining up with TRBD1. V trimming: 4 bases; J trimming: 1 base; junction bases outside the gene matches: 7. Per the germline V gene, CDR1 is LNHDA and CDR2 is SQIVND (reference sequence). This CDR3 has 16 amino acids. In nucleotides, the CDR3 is TGTGCCAGTAGTAGCCCGACAGGGTGGAGCAATCAGCCCCAGCATTTT. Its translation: CASSSPTGWSNQPQHF. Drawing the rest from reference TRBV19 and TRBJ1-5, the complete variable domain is DGGITQSPKYLFRKEGQNVTLSCEQNLNHDAMYWYRQDPGQGLRLIYYSQIVNDFQKGDIAEGYSVSREKKESFPLTVTSAQKNPTAFYLCASSSPTGWSNQPQHFGDGTRLSIL.

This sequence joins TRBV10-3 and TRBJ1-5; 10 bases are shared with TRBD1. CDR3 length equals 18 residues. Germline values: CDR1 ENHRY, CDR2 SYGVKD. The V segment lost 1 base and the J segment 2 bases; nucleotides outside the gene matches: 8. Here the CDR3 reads CAISEFRQGAWGNQPQHF. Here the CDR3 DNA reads TGTGCCATCAGTGAGTTTAGACAGGGGGCTTGGGGCAATCAGCCCCAGCATTTT.

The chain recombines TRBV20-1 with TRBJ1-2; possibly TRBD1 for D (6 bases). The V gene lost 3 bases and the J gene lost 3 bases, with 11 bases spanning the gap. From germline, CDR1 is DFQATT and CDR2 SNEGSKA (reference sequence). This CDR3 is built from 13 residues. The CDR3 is CSASGRGDYGYTF. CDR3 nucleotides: TGCAGTGCTAGTGGCAGGGGAGACTATGGCTACACCTTC.

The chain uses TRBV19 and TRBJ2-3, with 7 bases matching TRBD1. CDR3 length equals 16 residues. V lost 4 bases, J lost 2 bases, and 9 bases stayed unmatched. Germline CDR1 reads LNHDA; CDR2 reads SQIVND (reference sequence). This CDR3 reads CASSSPGGSTTDTQYF. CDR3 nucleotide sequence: TGTGCCAGTAGTAGTCCAGGGGGTTCCACCACAGATACGCAGTATTTT.

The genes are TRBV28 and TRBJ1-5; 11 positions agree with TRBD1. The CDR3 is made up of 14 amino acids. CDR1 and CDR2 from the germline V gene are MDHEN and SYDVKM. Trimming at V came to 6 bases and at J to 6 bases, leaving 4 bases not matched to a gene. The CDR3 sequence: CASSSGQGVQPQHF. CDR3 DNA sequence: TGTGCCAGCAGCTCGGGACAGGGGGTTCAGCCCCAGCATTTT.

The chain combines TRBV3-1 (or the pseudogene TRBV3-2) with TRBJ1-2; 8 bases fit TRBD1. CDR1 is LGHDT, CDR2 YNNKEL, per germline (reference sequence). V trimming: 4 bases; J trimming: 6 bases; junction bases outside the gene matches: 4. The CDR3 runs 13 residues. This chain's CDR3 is CASSLGTGDGYTF. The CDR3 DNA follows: TGTGCCAGCAGCCTAGGGACAGGAGATGGCTACACCTTC.

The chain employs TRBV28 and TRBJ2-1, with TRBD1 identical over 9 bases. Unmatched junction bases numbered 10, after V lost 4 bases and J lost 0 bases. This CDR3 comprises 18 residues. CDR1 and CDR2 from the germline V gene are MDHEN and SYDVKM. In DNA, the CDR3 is TGTGCCAGCAGTTCGCCGTTAACAGGGGGCTTCTCCTACAATGAGCAGTTCTTC. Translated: CASSSPLTGGFSYNEQFF.

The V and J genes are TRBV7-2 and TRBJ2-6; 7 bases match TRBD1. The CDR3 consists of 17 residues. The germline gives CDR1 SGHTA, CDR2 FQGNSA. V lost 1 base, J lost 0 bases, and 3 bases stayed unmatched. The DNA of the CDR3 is TGTGCCAGCAGCTTAGGGGACAGACCCTCTGGGGCCAACGTCCTGACTTTC. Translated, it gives CASSLGDRPSGANVLTF.

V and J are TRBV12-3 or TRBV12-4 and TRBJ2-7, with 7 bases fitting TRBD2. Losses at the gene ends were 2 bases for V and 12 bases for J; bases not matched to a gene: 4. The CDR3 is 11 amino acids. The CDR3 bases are TGTGCCAGCAGTTTAAAGACTAGCTTGTACTTC. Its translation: CASSLKTSLYF.

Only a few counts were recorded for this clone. Here the CDR3 DNA reads TGTGCCAGCAGCTTGGGGCAACTGGTTGAGGAGCAGTACTTC. It codes for CASSLGQLVEEQYF. This chain connects TRBV7-9 to TRBJ2-7; D perhaps matches TRBD1 (5 bases). The V end was cut by 3 bases, the J end by 7 bases, with 16 bases between. The CDR3 is 14 amino acids. Germline CDR1 reads SEHNR; CDR2 reads FQNEAQ (reference sequence).

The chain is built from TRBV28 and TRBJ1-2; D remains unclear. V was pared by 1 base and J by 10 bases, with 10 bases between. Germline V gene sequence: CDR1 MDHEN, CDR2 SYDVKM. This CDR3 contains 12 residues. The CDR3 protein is CASSLLEQLYTF. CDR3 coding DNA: TGTGCCAGCAGTTTATTGGAACAGCTCTACACCTTC.

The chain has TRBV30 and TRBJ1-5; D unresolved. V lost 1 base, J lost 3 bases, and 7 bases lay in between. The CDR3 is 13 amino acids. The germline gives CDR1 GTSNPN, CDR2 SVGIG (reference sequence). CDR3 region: CAWSGRNNQPQHF. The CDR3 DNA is TGTGCCTGGAGTGGGCGGAACAATCAGCCCCAGCATTTT.

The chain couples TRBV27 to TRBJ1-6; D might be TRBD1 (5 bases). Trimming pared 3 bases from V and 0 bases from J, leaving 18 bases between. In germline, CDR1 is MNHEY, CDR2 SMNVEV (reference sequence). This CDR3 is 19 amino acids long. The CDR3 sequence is CASSFSGLLSSSYNSPLHF. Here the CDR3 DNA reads TGTGCCAGCAGTTTCTCAGGGTTACTATCGAGCTCCTATAATTCACCCCTCCACTTT.

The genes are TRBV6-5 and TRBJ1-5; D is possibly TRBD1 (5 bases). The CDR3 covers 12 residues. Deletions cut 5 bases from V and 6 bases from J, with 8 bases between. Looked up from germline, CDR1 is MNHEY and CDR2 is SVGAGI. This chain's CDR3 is CASSPDSQPQHF. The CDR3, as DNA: TGTGCCAGCAGTCCAGACAGTCAGCCCCAGCATTTT.

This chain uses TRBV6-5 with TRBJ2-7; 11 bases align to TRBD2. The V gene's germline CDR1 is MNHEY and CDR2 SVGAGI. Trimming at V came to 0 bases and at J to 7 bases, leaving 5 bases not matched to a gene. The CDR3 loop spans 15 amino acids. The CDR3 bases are TGTGCCAGCAGTTACTCTAGCGGGGGGGCTCAAGAGCAGTACTTC. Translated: CASSYSSGGAQEQYF.

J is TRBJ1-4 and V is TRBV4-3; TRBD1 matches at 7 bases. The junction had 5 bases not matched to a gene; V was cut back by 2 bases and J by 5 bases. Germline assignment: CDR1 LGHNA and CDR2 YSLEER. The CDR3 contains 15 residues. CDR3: CASSQRNRGNEKLFF. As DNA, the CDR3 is TGCGCCAGCAGCCAAAGAAACAGGGGCAATGAAAAACTGTTTTTT.

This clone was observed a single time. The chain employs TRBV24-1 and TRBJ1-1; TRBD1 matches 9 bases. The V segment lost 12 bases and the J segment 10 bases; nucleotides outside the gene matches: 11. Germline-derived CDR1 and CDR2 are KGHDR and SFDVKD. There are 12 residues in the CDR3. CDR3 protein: CAGERDREPAFF. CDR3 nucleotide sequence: TGTGCCGGAGAAAGGGACAGGGAGCCAGCTTTCTTT.

In DNA form, the CDR3 reads TGTGCCAGCAGCCTCGCAGGGGGCCAAGTAGATACGCAGTATTTT. Its protein is CASSLAGGQVDTQYF. This chain uses TRBV11-2 with TRBJ2-3, with 8 nucleotides matching TRBD1. With 5 bases clipped from V and 5 bases from J, the junction kept 9 bases outside the gene matches. There are 15 residues in the CDR3. Germline CDR1 reads SGHAT; CDR2 reads FQNNGV.